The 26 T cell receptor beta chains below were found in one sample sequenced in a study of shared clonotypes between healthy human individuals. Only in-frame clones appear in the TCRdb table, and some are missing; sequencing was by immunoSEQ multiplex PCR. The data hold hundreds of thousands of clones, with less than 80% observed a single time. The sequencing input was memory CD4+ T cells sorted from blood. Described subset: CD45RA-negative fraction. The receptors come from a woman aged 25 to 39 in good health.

The CDR3 loop is CASSFADGETQYF. In DNA, the CDR3 is TGCGCCAGCAGCTTCGCAGATGGGGAGACCCAGTACTTC. The gene calls are TRBV5-1 and TRBJ2-5; no firm D call. The CDR3 is 13 amino acids. Germline CDR1 and CDR2: SGHRS and YFSETQ. Deletions cut 2 bases from V and 5 bases from J, with 10 bases between.

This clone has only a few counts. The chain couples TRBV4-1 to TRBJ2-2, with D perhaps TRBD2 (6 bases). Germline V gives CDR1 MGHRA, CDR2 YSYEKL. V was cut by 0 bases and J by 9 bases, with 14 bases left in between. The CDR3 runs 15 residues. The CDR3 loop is CASSQDRASARELFF. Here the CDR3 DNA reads TGCGCCAGCAGCCAAGATCGGGCTAGCGCCCGGGAGCTGTTTTTT.

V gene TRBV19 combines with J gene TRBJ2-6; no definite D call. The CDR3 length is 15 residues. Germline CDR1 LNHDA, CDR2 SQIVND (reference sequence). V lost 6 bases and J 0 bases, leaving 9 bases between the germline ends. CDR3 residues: CASRQESSGANVLTF. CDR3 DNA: TGTGCCAGTAGACAAGAGAGCTCTGGGGCCAACGTCCTGACTTTC.

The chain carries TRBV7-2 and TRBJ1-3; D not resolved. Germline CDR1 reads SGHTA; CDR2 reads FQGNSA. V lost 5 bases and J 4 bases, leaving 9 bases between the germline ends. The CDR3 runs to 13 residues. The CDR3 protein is CASSPLAGNTIYF. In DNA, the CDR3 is TGTGCCAGCAGCCCACTCGCCGGAAACACCATATATTTT.

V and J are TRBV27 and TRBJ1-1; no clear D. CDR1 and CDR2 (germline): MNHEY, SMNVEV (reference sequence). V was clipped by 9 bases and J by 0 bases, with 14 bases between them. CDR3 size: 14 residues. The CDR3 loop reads CASPGGVMNTEAFF. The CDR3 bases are TGTGCCAGTCCCGGCGGGGTTATGAACACTGAAGCTTTCTTT.

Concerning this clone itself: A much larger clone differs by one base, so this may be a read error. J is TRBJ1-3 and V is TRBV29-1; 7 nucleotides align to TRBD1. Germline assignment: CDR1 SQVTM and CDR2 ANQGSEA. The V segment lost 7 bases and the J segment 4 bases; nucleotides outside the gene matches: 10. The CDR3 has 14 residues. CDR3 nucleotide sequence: TGCAGCGCCGAGACAGGGATGGCAGGAAACACCATATATTTT. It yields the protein CSAETGMAGNTIYF.

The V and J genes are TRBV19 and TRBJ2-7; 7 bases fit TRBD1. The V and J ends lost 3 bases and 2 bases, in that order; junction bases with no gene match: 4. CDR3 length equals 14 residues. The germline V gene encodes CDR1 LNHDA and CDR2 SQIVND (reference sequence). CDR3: CASSIGTDPYEQYF. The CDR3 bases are TGTGCCAGTAGTATCGGGACAGATCCCTACGAGCAGTACTTC.

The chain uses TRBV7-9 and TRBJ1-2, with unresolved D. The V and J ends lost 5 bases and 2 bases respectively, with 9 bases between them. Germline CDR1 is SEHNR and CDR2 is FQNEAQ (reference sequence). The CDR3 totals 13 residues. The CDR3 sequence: CASSRGRNYGYTF. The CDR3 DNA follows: TGTGCCAGCAGCCGAGGACGGAACTATGGCTACACCTTC.

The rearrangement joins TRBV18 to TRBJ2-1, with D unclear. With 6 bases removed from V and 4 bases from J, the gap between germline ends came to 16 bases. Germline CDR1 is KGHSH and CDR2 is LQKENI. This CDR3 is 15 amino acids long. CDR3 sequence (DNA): TGTGCCAGCTCGGCGTACCTAGATCCGTACAATGAGCAGTTCTTC. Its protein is CASSAYLDPYNEQFF.

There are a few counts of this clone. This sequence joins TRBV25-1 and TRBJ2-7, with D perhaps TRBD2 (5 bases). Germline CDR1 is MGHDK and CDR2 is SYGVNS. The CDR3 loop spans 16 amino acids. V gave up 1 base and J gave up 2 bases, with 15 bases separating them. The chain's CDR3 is CASSESSGDGTYEQYF. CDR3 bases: TGTGCCAGCAGTGAATCCTCGGGCGACGGGACCTACGAGCAGTACTTC.

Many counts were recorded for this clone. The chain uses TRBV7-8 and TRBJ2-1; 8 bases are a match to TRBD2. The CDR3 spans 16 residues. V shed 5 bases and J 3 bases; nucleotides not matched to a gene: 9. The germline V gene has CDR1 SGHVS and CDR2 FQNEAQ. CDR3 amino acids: CASSPYGSGSYNEQFF. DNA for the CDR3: TGTGCCAGCAGCCCATACGGCAGCGGGAGCTACAATGAGCAGTTCTTC.

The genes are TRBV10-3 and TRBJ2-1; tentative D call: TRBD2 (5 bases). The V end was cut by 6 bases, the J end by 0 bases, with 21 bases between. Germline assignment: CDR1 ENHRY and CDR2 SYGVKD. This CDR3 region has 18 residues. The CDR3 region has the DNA TGTGCCATCAGCAAAGCGATCGGTCGGGAAGACTCCTACAATGAGCAGTTCTTC. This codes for CAISKAIGREDSYNEQFF.

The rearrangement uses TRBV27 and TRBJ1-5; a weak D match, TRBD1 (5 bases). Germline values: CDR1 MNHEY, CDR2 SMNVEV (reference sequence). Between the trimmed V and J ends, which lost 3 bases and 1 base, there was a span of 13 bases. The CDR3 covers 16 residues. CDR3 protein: CASSFLGDRSNQPQHF. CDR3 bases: TGTGCCAGCAGTTTCTTGGGGGATCGGAGCAATCAGCCCCAGCATTTT.

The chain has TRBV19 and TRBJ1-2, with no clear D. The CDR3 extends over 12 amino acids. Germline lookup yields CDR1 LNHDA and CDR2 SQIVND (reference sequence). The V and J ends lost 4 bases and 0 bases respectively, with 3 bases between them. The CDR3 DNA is TGTGCCAGTAGTACAACTAACTATGGCTACACCTTC. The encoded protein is CASSTTNYGYTF. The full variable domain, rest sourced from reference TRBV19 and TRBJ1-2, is DGGITQSPKYLFRKEGQNVTLSCEQNLNHDAMYWYRQDPGQGLRLIYYSQIVNDFQKGDIAEGYSVSREKKESFPLTVTSAQKNPTAFYLCASSTTNYGYTFGSGTRLTVV.

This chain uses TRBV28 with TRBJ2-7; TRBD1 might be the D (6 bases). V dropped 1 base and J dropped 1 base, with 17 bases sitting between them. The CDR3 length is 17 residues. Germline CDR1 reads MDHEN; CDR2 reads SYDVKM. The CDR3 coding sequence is TGTGCCAGCAGTTTATTGGGGTTCGATCAGGGGTCCTACGAGCAGTACTTC. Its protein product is CASSLLGFDQGSYEQYF. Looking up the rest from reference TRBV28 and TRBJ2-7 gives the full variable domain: DVKVTQSSRYLVKRTGEKVFLECVQDMDHENMFWYRQDPGLGLRLIYFSYDVKMKEKGDIPEGYSVSREKKERFSLILESASTNQTSMYLCASSLLGFDQGSYEQYFGPGTRLTVT.

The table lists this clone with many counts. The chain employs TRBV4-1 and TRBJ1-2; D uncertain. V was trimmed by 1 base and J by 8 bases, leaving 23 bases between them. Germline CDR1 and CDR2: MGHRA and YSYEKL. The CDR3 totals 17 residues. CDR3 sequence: CASSQVSQAGRRGGYTF. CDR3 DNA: TGCGCCAGCAGCCAAGTTTCTCAGGCAGGTCGTAGAGGCGGCTACACCTTC.

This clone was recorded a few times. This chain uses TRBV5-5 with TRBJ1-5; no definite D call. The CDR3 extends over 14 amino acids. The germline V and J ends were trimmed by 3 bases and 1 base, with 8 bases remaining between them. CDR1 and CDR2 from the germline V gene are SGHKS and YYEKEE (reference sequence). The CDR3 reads CASSSRESNQPQHF. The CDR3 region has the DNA TGTGCCAGCAGCTCCCGGGAGAGCAATCAGCCCCAGCATTTT.

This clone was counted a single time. The CDR3 DNA is TGCGCCAGCAGCCACCCGAGGACTAGCGCTTCCTACGAGCAGTACTTC. It translates to CASSHPRTSASYEQYF. The rearrangement joins TRBV4-1 to TRBJ2-7; 9 bases map to TRBD2. The germline V gene has CDR1 MGHRA and CDR2 YSYEKL. The CDR3 is 16 residues long. The V and J ends lost 3 bases and 1 base, in that order; junction bases with no gene match: 7.

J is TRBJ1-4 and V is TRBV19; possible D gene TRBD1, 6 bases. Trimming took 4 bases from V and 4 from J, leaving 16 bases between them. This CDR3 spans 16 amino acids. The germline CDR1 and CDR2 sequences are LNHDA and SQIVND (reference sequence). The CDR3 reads CASSSARGAGNEKLFF. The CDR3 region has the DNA TGTGCCAGTAGTAGCGCCAGGGGCGCCGGTAATGAAAAACTGTTTTTT.

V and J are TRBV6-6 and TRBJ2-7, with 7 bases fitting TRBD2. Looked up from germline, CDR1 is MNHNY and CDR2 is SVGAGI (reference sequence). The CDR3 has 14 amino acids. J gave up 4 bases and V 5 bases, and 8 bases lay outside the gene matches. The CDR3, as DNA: TGTGCCAGCAGTCTATCAGGTAGCGGGTACGAGCAGTACTTC. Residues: CASSLSGSGYEQYF.

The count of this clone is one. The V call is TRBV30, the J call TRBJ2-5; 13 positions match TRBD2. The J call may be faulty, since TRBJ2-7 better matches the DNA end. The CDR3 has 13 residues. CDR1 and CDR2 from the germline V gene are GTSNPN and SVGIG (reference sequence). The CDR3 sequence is CAWRGLAGLEQYF. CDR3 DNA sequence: TGTGCCTGGAGGGGACTAGCGGGACTCGAGCAGTACTTC.

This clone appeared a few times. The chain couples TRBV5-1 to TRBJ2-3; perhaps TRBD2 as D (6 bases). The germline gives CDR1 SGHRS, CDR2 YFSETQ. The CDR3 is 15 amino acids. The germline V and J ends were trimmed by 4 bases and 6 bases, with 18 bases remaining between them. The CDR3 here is CASSTTGLLADTQYF. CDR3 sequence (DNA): TGCGCCAGCAGCACAACGGGACTCCTAGCGGATACGCAGTATTTT.

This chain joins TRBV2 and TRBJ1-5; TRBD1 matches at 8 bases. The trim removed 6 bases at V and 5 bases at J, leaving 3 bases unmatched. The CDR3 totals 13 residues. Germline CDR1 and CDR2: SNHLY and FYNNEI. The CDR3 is CASSRGQDQPQHF. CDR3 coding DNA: TGTGCCAGCAGCAGGGGGCAAGATCAGCCCCAGCATTTT.

The chain's CDR3 is CASSYGTSVKTQYF. As DNA, the CDR3 is TGTGCCAGCAGTTACGGGACTAGCGTGAAGACCCAGTACTTC. V usage is TRBV6-5 and J usage is TRBJ2-5; 10 bases fit TRBD2. Germline lookup yields CDR1 MNHEY and CDR2 SVGAGI. V shed 2 bases, J shed 6 bases, and the junction held 3 bases outside the gene matches. The CDR3 has 14 amino acids.

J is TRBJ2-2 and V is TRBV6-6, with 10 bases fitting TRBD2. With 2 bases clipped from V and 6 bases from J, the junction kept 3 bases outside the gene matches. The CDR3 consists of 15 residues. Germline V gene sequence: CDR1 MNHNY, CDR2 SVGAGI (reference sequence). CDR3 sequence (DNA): TGTGCCAGCAGTTACGCAGCGGGAGGGGCCGGGGAGCTGTTTTTT. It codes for CASSYAAGGAGELFF.

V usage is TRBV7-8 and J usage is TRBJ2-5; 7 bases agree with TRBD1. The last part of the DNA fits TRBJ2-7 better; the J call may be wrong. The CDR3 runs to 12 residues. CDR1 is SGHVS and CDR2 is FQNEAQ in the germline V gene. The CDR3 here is CASSPRGYEQYF. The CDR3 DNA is TGTGCCAGCAGCCCCAGGGGGTACGAGCAGTACTTC.